Presented here are 10 T cell receptor beta chains from one specimen sequenced in a study of cytomegalovirus exposure and HLA in healthy donors. The study ran its PCR with 60 Vbeta and 13 Jbeta primers. Sequencing was performed with immunoSEQ multiplex PCR; in TCRdb, only in-frame clones are kept and a portion is missing. This sample has around 180,000 clones; 82% occur once, and the top ten carry roughly 0.5%. Specimen: PBMCs. Receptors were obtained from a woman between 45 and 65 years old in good health and CMV-seronegative.

Notes on this clone: This specimen includes other DNA sequences encoding the same CDR3. The chain has TRBV28 and TRBJ2-4; D unresolved. Trimming took off 5 bases at V and 1 base at J, with 6 bases between the two ends. The V gene's germline CDR1 is MDHEN and CDR2 SYDVKM. The CDR3 loop spans 13 amino acids. The CDR3 DNA reads as TGTGCCAGCAGTCCCCCGGCCAAAAACATTCAGTACTTC. Encoded protein: CASSPPAKNIQYF.

In the case of this clone: At one of its ends the junction is not consistent with the germline gene, which may arise from a read error. The V gene is TRBV30, the J gene TRBJ2-4; 8 bases fit TRBD1. CDR1 and CDR2 from the germline V gene are GTSNPN and SVGIG (reference sequence). This CDR3 has 16 amino acids. The CDR3 loop is CAWSVEAGGARNIQYF. DNA of the CDR3: TGTGCCTGGAGTGTGGAGGCAGGGGGCGCCAGAAACATTCAGTACTTC.

V is TRBV30 and J is TRBJ2-2, with 7 bases aligning to TRBD2. The J segment lost 6 bases and the V segment lost 3 bases, leaving 7 bases of the junction unmatched. The CDR3 totals 14 residues. From germline, CDR1 is GTSNPN and CDR2 SVGIG (reference sequence). Here the CDR3 DNA reads TGTGCCTGGAGGGAACTTAGCGGGCCCGGGGAGCTGTTTTTT. Protein product: CAWRELSGPGELFF. Variable domain in full (rest from reference TRBV30 and TRBJ2-2): SQTIHQWPATLVQPVGSPLSLECTVEGTSNPNLYWYRQAAGRGLQLLFYSVGIGQISSEVPQNLSASRPQDRQFILSSKKLLLSDSGFYLCAWRELSGPGELFFGEGSRLTVL.

The genes are TRBV5-1 and TRBJ2-1; TRBD2 aligns across 8 bases. CDR3 length equals 15 residues. Germline CDR1 is SGHRS and CDR2 is YFSETQ. V was pared by 0 bases and J by 8 bases, with 7 bases of the junction left unmatched. CDR3 sequence (DNA): TGCGCCAGCAGCTTGGGGGTCCGGGAGGGGGATGAGCAGTTCTTC. This sequence encodes CASSLGVREGDEQFF.

The chain uses TRBV4-1 and TRBJ1-4; D is ambiguous. Trimming removed 5 bases from V and 0 bases from J, with 10 bases in between. Germline CDR1 and CDR2: MGHRA and YSYEKL. The length of the CDR3 is 15 residues. The CDR3 coding sequence is TGCGCCAGCAGCGAGCCAGAGGCAACTAATGAAAAACTGTTTTTT. As protein: CASSEPEATNEKLFF.

The V call is TRBV4-3, the J call TRBJ1-1; D gene ambiguous. Germline V gene data show CDR1 as LGHNA and CDR2 as YSLEER. Trimming cost V 0 bases and J 4 bases, with 12 bases left between them. This CDR3 comprises 15 residues. CDR3 amino acids: CASSQDAPIGTEAFF. Written as DNA, the CDR3 is TGCGCCAGCAGCCAAGATGCGCCGATCGGCACTGAAGCTTTCTTT.

This clone occurred a few times. The chain is built from TRBV5-6 and TRBJ2-3; D may be TRBD2 (5 bases). The germline V and J ends were trimmed by 5 bases and 1 base, with 11 bases remaining between them. Germline V CDR1 and CDR2: SGHDT, YYEEEE. This CDR3 is 14 amino acids long. For the CDR3, the DNA is TGTGCCAGCAGAGGACTGGGAGGCACAGATACGCAGTATTTT. It codes for CASRGLGGTDTQYF.

The chain links TRBV11-3 to TRBJ2-5; tentatively, D is TRBD1 (6 bases). V lost 5 bases, J lost 2 bases, and 15 bases lay in between. The CDR3 is 15 amino acids. Germline assignment: CDR1 SGHNT and CDR2 YENEEA. This CDR3 reads CASSRGLRAQETQYF. The CDR3 bases are TGTGCCAGCAGCAGGGGGTTACGTGCACAAGAGACCCAGTACTTC. Drawing the rest from reference TRBV11-3 and TRBJ2-5, the complete variable domain is EAGVVQSPRYKIIEKKQPVAFWCNPISGHNTLYWYLQNLGQGPELLIRYENEEAVDDSQLPKDRFSAERLKGVDSTLKIQPAELGDSAVYLCASSRGLRAQETQYFGPGTRLLVL.

This rearrangement joins TRBV6-1 to TRBJ1-1; maybe TRBD1 (5 bases). CDR3 length: 14 amino acids. V was cut by 6 bases and J by 0 bases, with 11 bases left in between. Germline assignment: CDR1 MNHNS and CDR2 SASEGT. CDR3 residues: CASRKDNMNTEAFF. The CDR3 DNA follows: TGTGCCAGCAGGAAGGACAACATGAACACTGAAGCTTTCTTT.

V gene TRBV5-4 combines with J gene TRBJ1-2; D may be TRBD1 (5 bases). Germline CDR1 and CDR2: SGHNT and YYREEE (reference sequence). This CDR3 has 15 amino acids. V was shortened by 0 bases and J by 8 bases, with 17 bases between the two germline ends. CDR3 in amino acids: CASSLGEGFARGYTF. DNA of the CDR3: TGTGCCAGCAGCTTGGGGGAGGGGTTTGCTCGCGGCTACACCTTC.